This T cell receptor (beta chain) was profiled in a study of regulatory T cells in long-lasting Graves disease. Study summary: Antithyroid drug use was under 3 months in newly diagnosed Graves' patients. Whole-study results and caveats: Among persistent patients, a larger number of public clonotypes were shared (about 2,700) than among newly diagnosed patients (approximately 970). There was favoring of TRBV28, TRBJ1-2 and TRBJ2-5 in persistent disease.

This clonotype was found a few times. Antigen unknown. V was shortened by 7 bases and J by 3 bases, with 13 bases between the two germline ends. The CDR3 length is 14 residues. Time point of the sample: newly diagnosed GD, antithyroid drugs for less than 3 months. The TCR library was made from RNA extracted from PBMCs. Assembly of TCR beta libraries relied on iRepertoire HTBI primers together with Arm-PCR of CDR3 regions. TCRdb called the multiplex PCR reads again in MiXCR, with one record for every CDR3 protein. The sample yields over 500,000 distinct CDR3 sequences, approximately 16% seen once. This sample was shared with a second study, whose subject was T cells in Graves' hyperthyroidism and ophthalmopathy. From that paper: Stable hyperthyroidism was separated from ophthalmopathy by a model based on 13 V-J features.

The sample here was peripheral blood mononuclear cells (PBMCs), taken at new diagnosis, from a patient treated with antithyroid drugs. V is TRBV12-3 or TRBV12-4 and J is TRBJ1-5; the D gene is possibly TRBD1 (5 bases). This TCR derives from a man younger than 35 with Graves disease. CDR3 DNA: TGTGCCAGCAAGGTTGGGGCGAACAATCAGCCCCAGCATTTT. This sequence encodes CASKVGANNQPQHF.